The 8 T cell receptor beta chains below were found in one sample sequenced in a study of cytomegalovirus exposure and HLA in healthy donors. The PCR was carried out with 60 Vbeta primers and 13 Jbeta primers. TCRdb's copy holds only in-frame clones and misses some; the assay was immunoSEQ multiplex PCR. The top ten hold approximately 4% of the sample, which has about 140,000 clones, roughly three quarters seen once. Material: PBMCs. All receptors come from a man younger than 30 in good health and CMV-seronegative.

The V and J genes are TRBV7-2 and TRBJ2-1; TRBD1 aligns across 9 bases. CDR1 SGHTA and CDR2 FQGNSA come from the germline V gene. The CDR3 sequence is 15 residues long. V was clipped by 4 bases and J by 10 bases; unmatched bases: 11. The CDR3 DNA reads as TGTGCCAGCAGCTCTAGCGTGGGACAGGGTGGCGAGCAGTTCTTC. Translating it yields CASSSSVGQGGEQFF.

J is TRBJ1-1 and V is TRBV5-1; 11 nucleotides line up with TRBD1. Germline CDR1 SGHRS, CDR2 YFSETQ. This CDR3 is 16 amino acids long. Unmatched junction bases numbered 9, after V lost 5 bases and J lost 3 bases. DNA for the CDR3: TGCGCCAGCAGGACCGGGACAGGGGGGGAGGACACTGAAGCTTTCTTT. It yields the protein CASRTGTGGEDTEAFF.

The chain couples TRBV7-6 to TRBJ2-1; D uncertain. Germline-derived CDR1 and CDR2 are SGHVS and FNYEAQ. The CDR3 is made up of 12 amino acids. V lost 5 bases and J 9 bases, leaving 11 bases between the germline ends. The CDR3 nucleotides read TGTGCCAGCAGCCCTAACTCCCTTGAGCAGTTCTTC. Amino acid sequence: CASSPNSLEQFF.

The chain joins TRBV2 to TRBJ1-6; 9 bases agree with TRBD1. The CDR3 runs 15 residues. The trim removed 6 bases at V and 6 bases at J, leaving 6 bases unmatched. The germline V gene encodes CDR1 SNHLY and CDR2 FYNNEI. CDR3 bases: TGTGCCAGCAGGGGACAGGGAGTTATTAATTCACCCCTCCACTTT. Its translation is CASRGQGVINSPLHF.

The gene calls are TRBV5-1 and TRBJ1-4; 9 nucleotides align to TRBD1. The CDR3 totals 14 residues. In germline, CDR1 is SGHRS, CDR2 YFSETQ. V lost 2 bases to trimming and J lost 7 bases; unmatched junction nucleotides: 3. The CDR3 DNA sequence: TGCGCCAGCAGCTTTAACAGGGGGCGTGAAAAACTGTTTTTT. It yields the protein CASSFNRGREKLFF.

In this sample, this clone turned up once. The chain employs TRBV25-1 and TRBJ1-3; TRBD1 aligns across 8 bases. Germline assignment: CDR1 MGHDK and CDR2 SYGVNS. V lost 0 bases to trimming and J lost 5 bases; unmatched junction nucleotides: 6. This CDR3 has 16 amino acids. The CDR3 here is CASSEYQGQGRNTIYF. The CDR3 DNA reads TGTGCCAGCAGTGAATATCAAGGACAGGGCCGAAACACCATATATTTT.

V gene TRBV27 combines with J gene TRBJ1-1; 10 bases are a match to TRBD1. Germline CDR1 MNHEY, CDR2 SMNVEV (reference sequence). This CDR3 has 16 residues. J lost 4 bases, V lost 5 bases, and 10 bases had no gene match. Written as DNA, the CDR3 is TGTGCCAGCAGTACAGACAGGGGGCGCCGAAGCACTGAAGCTTTCTTT. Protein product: CASSTDRGRRSTEAFF.

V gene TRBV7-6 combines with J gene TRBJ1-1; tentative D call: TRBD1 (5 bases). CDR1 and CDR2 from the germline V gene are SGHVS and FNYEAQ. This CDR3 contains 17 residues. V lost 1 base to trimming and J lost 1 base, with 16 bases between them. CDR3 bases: TGTGCCAGCAGCTTAGGGCGACCGGCGGGGGGGAACACTGAAGCTTTCTTT. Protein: CASSLGRPAGGNTEAFF.